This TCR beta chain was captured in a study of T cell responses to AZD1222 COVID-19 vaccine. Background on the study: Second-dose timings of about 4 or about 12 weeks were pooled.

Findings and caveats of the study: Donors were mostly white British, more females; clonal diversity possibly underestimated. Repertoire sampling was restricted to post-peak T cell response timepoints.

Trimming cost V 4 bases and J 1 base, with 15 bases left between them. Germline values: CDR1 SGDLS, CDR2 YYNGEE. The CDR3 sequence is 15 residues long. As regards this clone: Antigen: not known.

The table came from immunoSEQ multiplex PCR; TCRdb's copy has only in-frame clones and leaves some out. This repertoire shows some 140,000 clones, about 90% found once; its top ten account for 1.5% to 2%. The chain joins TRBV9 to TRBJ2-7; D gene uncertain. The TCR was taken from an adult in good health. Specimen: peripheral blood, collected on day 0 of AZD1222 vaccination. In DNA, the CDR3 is TGTGCCAGCAGCCCTCGACCAGGTCGGTCCTACGAGCAGTACTTC. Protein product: CASSPRPGRSYEQYF.